The T cell receptor beta chain described here comes from a study of cytomegalovirus exposure and HLA in healthy donors. 13 Jbeta primers and 60 Vbeta primers were used for the PCR. Clones were read by immunoSEQ multiplex PCR, and TCRdb kept only the in-frame ones, dropping some. The sample holds 310,000 or so clones, about 90% seen once. This receptor was obtained from a young woman in good health and CMV-seronegative. Material: PBMCs.

DNA for the CDR3: TGTGCCAGCAGCCAAGATTCGGGTTTCCGCGGCAAAACCGGGGAGCTGTTTTTT. The encoded protein is CASSQDSGFRGKTGELFF. The rearrangement uses TRBV4-2 and TRBJ2-2, with unresolved D. Germline V gives CDR1 LGHNA, CDR2 YNFKEQ. This CDR3 comprises 18 residues. The germline V and J ends were trimmed by 0 bases and 5 bases, with 19 bases remaining between them.